A selection of T cell receptor beta chains follows, all from one sample in a study of vaccination and CD4 T cells after COVID-19. TCRdb reprocessed the PCR reads via MiXCR and lists one record per CDR3 protein. Among around 8,200 distinct CDR3 sequences listed, 70% were seen once. Their cognate antigens are unknown. The sample consisted of CD4+ T cells from blood, cultured in vitro. Receptors originate from a human donor who had recovered from COVID-19. CDR3s include the opening cysteine and the closing phenylalanine or tryptophan. Expanded clones get a size class; other rows say once, few or many, or leave the size out.

TRBV20-1,few,TRBJ2-2,CSARESGLSHTGELFF
TRBV11-2,-,TRBJ2-7,CASSSERGTSYEQYF
TRBV24-1,-,TRBJ1-5,CATSDRQGAIPFPQHF
TRBV20-1,-,TRBJ1-2,CSDTTANYGYTF
TRBV19,once,TRBJ1-2,CASREGRGGYTF
TRBV7-6,-,TRBJ1-2,CASSLDSRVGGYGYTF
TRBV20-1,-,TRBJ1-6,CSARVPYPRDSDYNSPLHF
TRBV2,-,TRBJ1-6,CASTPETVQISPLHF
TRBV20-1,-,TRBJ1-5,CSATWTGGNSNQPQHF
TRBV27,-,TRBJ1-2,CASSLQAGYGYTF
TRBV15,-,TRBJ2-1,CATSRSQPGTYNEQFF
TRBV12-3/TRBV12-4,-,TRBJ1-5,CASSLGSQPQHF
TRBV6-1,few,TRBJ1-2,CASLPTGINYGYTF
TRBV4-1,-,TRBJ2-1,CASSRPGGRNEQFF
TRBV6-1,-,TRBJ1-5,CASSPSGAGAQPQHF
TRBV20-1,-,TRBJ1-2,CSASSGDNYGYTF
TRBV7-2,few,TRBJ1-1,CASSLRGAGTEAFF
TRBV20-1,-,TRBJ2-1,CSAPNSRRFNEQFF
TRBV5-3,few,TRBJ1-2,CARSLGKNGYTF
TRBV27,-,TRBJ1-6,CASSLSPGSGYNSPLHF
TRBV10-3,-,TRBJ1-2,CAIRGEVSGYTF
TRBV5-1,-,TRBJ2-7,CASSLAGDSYEQYF
TRBV2,-,TRBJ1-5,CASSVYSNQPQHF
TRBV6-1,-,TRBJ2-1,CASALVYNEQFF
TRBV7-2,few,TRBJ1-2,CASSSTGISNYGYTF
TRBV20-1,-,TRBJ1-5,CSARGSGLHSNQPQHF
TRBV19,once,TRBJ1-2,CASSTLQGAEDYGYTF
TRBV18,-,TRBJ1-2,CASSPGTVQSDGYTF
TRBV28,-,TRBJ1-2,CASSLDLRNYGYTF
TRBV20-1,-,TRBJ2-1,CSAEGGALLREQFF
TRBV7-3,-,TRBJ1-1,CASSPMAGDAEAFF
TRBV6-1,-,TRBJ1-5,CASRPGGDQPQHF
TRBV28,once,TRBJ2-3,CASRTRRPGQGFTDTQYF
TRBV12-3/TRBV12-4,few,TRBJ1-1,CASSNARGRARTEAFF
TRBV7-2,few,TRBJ1-3,CASSGARGPGNTIYF
TRBV19,few,TRBJ1-2,CASSITAVPYGYTF
TRBV7-2,-,TRBJ2-1,CASGVSSYNEQFF
TRBV6-5,-,TRBJ2-2,CASSYSDRGRAGELFF
TRBV20-1,-,TRBJ2-2,CSANPGAGELFF
TRBV27,-,TRBJ2-5,CASSRAYQETQYF
TRBV7-9,few,TRBJ1-1,CASRPQGAYTEAFF
TRBV10-3,-,TRBJ2-2,CAISDKGMNTGELFF
TRBV19,-,TRBJ1-1,CATLGTEMNTEAFF
TRBV6-2/TRBV6-3,-,TRBJ2-1,CASRLSGGRNEQFF
TRBV7-3,-,TRBJ1-6,CASSLKGGGSPLHF
TRBV10-3,-,TRBJ2-3,CASGRVTDTQYF
TRBV27,few,TRBJ2-7,CASSSPIRARVPEQYF
TRBV10-3,-,TRBJ1-2,CAISVHGDGYTF
TRBV21-1,-,TRBJ1-1,CASSTTRGPEAFF
TRBV7-3,-,TRBJ2-5,CASSPIGGGALETQYF
TRBV6-1,-,TRBJ1-2,CATRRGGYTF
TRBV25-1,-,TRBJ2-3,CASSPDRLTDTQYF
TRBV6-1,-,TRBJ1-2,CASSPRSGTFYGYTF
TRBV5-1,-,TRBJ2-7,CASSTDRASYEQYF
TRBV5-1,few,TRBJ1-2,CASSPNQGDYTF
TRBV6-1,-,TRBJ2-4,CASSEAMWTSIHIQYF
TRBV4-1,-,TRBJ1-4,CASARGPNEKLFF
TRBV6-1,-,TRBJ2-5,CASSPAGASQETQYF
TRBV20-1,-,TRBJ2-1,CSARDSRGPNNEQFF